Sequencing of this TCR beta chain was carried out in a study of human T cells and chemical hapten exposure. Study overall: Sensitizing treatment utilized 2% DPC over an approximately 2 cm by approximately 2 cm portion of upper inner arm skin. Alopecia areata, totalis or universalis affected patients, mainly female.

MiXCR was run by TCRdb on the RACE reads, yielding one entry per CDR3 protein. The data hold 85,000 to 90,000 distinct CDR3 sequences, with around 9.6% observed a single time. The study, taken as a whole, reports: PT1 expanded TCR numbers tracked positively with patch test score.

Time point defined: pre-sensitization, week 0. The treatment denotes: therapeutic diphenylcyclopropenone sensitization with weekly scalp DPC. A note on this clonotype: Its cognate antigen is unknown.

This specimen consisted of whole blood, obtained in connection with sensitization to the hapten diphenylcyclopropenone (DPC). This sequence was found in a woman between 40 and 50 years old with alopecia areata. Some clones in this sample may be carry-over from other donors' samples.

The CDR3 is CASSPMRGSYNEQFF. CDR3 nucleotide sequence: TGCGCCAGCAGCCCGATGAGGGGTTCCTACAATGAGCAGTTCTTC. This chain uses TRBV5-1 with TRBJ2-1, with D perhaps TRBD1 or TRBD2 (5 bases each). In germline, CDR1 is SGHRS, CDR2 YFSETQ. The V gene lost 4 bases and the J gene lost 1 base, with 12 bases spanning the gap. This CDR3 is 15 amino acids long.